This TCR beta chain was profiled in a study of OX40 agonist ivuxolimab in advanced cancers. At the level of the whole study: Ivuxolimab, which targeted the costimulatory receptor OX40 (CD134), was an agonistic, fully human IgG2 monoclonal antibody. Intravenous ivuxolimab was administered to patients every 2 weeks at six dose levels: 0.01, 0.1, 0.3, 1.5, 3 and 10 mg/kg. Among the 50 to 55 dose-escalation patients, 19 had hepatocellular carcinoma, some 15 melanoma, 9 renal cell carcinoma and 9 head and neck cancer. In the dose-escalation cohort, 70% to 85% of patients were male, and the mean age was approximately 55 years, with a range of about 23 to 85. Patients were allowed to have had prior anti-PD-1, anti-PD-L1 or anti-CTLA-4 therapy, and around 43% of the dose-escalation patients had been treated with checkpoint inhibitors. Three dose-escalation patients achieved partial responses, one with hepatocellular carcinoma and two with cutaneous melanoma. Peripheral TCRbeta sequencing aimed to test whether ivuxolimab altered TCR sequence diversity and caused clonal T-cell expansion. The paper covers the monotherapy dose-escalation part of the phase I ivuxolimab trial, which included N of about 56 patients. The study at large found these results: Antigen specificity was not determined for the clonally expanded peripheral T cells. After ivuxolimab, expanded clones were on average more numerous among CD8+ T cells than among CD4+ T cells. In the 0.1-3.0 mg/kg groups, partial responders had among the lowest normalized peripheral clonal expansion, particularly in CD8+ T cells. At doses of 0.1 to 3.0 mg/kg, clonal expansion of both CD4+ and CD8+ blood T cells was observed from baseline to week 6. Low levels of normalized T-cell clonal expansion were also seen in some patients who did not respond.

Genomic DNA was isolated from the sorted cells so that the TCRbeta CDR3 region could be sequenced. The immunoSEQ Assay was used for sequencing of TCRbeta CDR3 regions. Here the immuneACCESS table is served through TCRdb, limited to in-frame sequences with V and J called. Missing clones are a known gap in these copies; in checked studies unresolved V genes cover under half, and the rest lacks a known reason. Here the sample has approximately 74,000 clones; roughly four fifths occur a single time. About 5% of the sample goes to the ten largest clones. CDR1 and CDR2 are drawn from the germline V gene: KGHSH, LQKENI. Trimming takes 4 bases off V and 4 bases off J; junction bases not matched to a gene: 5. The cysteine opens and the phenylalanine closes a CDR3 of 14 amino acids. CDR3 DNA only is kept here, 42 bases in frame from base 1. With regard to this clone: The antigen it recognizes is unknown. Within one base of it there is no much larger clone, and no base qualities were kept.

The trial excluded patients who had a history of autoimmune disease or who were on systemic immunosuppression. Peripheral blood for TCR sequencing was collected from all dose cohorts at baseline, on cycle 4 day 1, and on cycle 7 day 1. Samples were obtained from an open-label, multicenter, first-in-human phase I dose-escalation trial of ivuxolimab. The trial enrolled adults with locally advanced or metastatic head and neck squamous cell, hepatocellular, melanoma or renal cell carcinoma. Before TCR sequencing, CD4+ T cells and CD8+ T cells from peripheral blood were sorted into separate populations.

This chain joins TRBV18 to TRBJ1-2, and 8 bases in between align with TRBD1. The origin of this receptor is an adult with an advanced solid tumor such as melanoma, head and neck, liver or kidney cancer. Here the sequenced sample was CD4+ or CD8+ T cells sorted from blood, taken in a trial of the OX40 agonist ivuxolimab. This receptor has the CDR3 CASSRWTGIYGYTF. DNA sequence: TGTGCCAGCTCACGGTGGACAGGGATCTATGGCTACACCTTC.